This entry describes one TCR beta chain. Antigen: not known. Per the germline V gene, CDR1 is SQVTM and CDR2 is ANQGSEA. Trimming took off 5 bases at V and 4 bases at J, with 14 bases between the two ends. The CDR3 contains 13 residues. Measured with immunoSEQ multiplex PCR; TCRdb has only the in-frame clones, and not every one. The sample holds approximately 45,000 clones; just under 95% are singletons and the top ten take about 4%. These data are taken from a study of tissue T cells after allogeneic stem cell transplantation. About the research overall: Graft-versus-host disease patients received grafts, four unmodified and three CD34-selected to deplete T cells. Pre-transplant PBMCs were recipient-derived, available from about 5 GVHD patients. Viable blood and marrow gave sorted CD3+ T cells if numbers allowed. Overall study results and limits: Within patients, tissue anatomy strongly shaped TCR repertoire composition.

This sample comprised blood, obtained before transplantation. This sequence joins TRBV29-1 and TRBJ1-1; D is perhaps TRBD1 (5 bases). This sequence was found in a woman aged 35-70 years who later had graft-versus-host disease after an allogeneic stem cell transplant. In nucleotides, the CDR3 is TGCAGCGTTTTCCTCCCGGGGGGCACTGAAGCTTTCTTT. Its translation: CSVFLPGGTEAFF.